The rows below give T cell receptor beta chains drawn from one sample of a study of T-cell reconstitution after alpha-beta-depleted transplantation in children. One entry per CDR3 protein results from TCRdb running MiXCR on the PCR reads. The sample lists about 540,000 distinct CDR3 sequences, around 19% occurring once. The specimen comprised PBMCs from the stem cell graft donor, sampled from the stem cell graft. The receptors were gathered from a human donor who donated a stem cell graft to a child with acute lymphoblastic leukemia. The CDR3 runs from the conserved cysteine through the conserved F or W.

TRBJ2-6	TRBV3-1	CASSPRWDTGDPTGANVLTF
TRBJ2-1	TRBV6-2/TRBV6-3	CASSPALAGGWSNEQFF
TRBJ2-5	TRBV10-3	CAISKQGKGETQYF
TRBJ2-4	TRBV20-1	CSASGRESANIQYF
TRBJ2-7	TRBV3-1	CASTQATFRDRAHEQYF
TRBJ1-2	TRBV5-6	CASSLEAVEAGYTF
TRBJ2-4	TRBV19	CASSIDPAGVRAAKNIQYF
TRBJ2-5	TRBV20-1	CSAVTGTGEETQYF
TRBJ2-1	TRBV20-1	CSARDRWAGAYNEQFF
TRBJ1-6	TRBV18	CASSPAGQNSPLHF
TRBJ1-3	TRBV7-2	CASSLSNQGNTIYF
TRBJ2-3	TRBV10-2	CASSDPGLAGLTDTQYF
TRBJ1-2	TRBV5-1	CASSWGPGQTNYGYTF
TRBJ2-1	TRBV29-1	CSVENPSQLSYNEQFF
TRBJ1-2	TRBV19	CASSIGLRENYGYTF
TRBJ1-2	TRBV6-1	CASSPVQGYYGYTF
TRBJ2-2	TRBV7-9	CASSSGTGSRTGELFF
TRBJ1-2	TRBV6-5	CASSYSTMDRAKYGYTF
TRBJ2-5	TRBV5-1	CASSLGTLRETQYF
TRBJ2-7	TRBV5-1	CASSASLAGVVFYEQYF
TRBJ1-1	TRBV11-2	CASSFHSGGRLEAFF
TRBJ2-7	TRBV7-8	CASIPGLAPPYEQYF
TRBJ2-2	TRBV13	CASSTTKAGELFF
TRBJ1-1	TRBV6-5	CASSSPIPPSRQMNTEAFF
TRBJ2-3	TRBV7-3	CASSLFVQGTDTQYF
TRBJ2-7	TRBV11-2	CASSFRTGDEQYF
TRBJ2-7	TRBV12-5	CASATGPAYEQYF
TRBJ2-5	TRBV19	CASSDGSGGKETQYF
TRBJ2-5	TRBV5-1	CASSQLAGEGETQYF
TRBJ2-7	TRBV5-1	CASSLERGPYEQYF
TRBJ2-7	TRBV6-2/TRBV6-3	CASFPSPGQGMYEQYF
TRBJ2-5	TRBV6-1	CASRGDSTVPQETQYF
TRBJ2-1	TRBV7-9	CASSRAGGPVNEQFF
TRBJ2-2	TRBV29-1	CSVESGANTGELFF
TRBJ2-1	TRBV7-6	CASSSYTSHEQFF
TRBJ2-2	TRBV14	CASSSPGTTGELFF